Shown below are 5 T cell receptor beta chains from a single sample sequenced in a study of blood T cell repertoires in COVID-19 (dated by TCRdb to 2018 to 2020). Library preparation was by the immunoSEQ multiplex PCR assay. TCRdb took this table from immuneACCESS and kept in-frame rearrangements with V and J called. Such tables lack part of the clones; where checked against another copy, unresolved V genes explain under half of the gap, and the rest is unexplained. The sample yields a few hundred thousand clones; 70% to 90% were counted once. 6% to 7% of the sample goes to the ten largest clones. Input material: PBMCs or T cells enriched from blood (not recorded which). The receptors shown here come from a middle-aged woman who had recovered from COVID-19.

This clone was seen once. V usage is TRBV18 and J usage is TRBJ2-5; 10 positions agree with TRBD1. Unmatched junction bases numbered 9, after V lost 4 bases and J lost 4 bases. This CDR3 has 16 residues. Germline V gives CDR1 KGHSH, CDR2 LQKENI. The CDR3 region has the DNA TGTGCCAGCTCACGACCGGGACAGGGGACGGTAGAGACCCAGTACTTC. The encoded protein is CASSRPGQGTVETQYF.

Here the CDR3 DNA reads TGCGCCAGCAGCCAAGATGGGGGAGGCCTCCACTCTGGGGCCAACGTCCTGACTTTC. Translation gives CASSQDGGGLHSGANVLTF. V is TRBV4-3 and J is TRBJ2-6; D is perhaps TRBD2 (6 bases). The CDR3 runs to 19 residues. Germline V gives CDR1 LGHNA, CDR2 YSLEER. The germline V and J ends were trimmed by 0 bases and 0 bases, with 15 bases remaining between them.

The chain combines TRBV7-9 with TRBJ2-5; unclear D gene. There are 15 residues in the CDR3. V lost 2 bases to trimming and J lost 5 bases, with 15 bases between them. Germline V gives CDR1 SEHNR, CDR2 FQNEAQ (reference sequence). The CDR3 DNA reads as TGTGCCAGCAGCTTAAGTGAGTGGGCGCAGGAGACCCAGTACTTC. As protein: CASSLSEWAQETQYF.

This chain links TRBV4-2 with TRBJ2-3; a weak D match, TRBD2 (7 bases). This CDR3 has 17 amino acids. V lost 2 bases and J 1 base, leaving 16 bases between the germline ends. Per germline, CDR1 LGHNA and CDR2 YNFKEQ. Here the CDR3 DNA reads TGTGCCAGCAGCCAAAGGGGAGGGGGAGAAGGCACAGATACGCAGTATTTT. It codes for CASSQRGGGEGTDTQYF.

This chain connects TRBV20-1 to TRBJ2-5; 7 nucleotides match TRBD1. V was pared by 6 bases and J by 7 bases, with 11 bases of the junction left unmatched. The CDR3 runs to 13 residues. Looked up from germline, CDR1 is DFQATT and CDR2 is SNEGSKA (reference sequence). CDR3 DNA: TGCAGTGCCAGTACAGGGGCTGGAGGGACCCAGTACTTC. Protein sequence: CSASTGAGGTQYF.